These T cell receptor beta chains were read from a single sample in a study of shared clonotypes between healthy human individuals. TCRdb keeps only in-frame clones here, not all; method: immunoSEQ multiplex PCR. The table shows under 2,500,000 clones, with 90% to 97% occurring only once. The sample comprised naive CD4+ T cells sorted from blood. These receptors were taken from a man younger than 30 in good health. Each CDR3 is given with its conserved first and last residue. A D gene is named only where the DNA matches it firmly. Expanded clones are given a class, and other clones once, few, many or no size at all.

TRBJ2-5,TRBV6-5,TRBD2,.,CASGLAGVGETQYF,TGTGCCAGTGGGCTGGCGGGAGTTGGAGAGACCCAGTACTTC
TRBJ1-4,TRBV10-3,.,.,CAISDRTANEKLFF,TGTGCCATCAGTGACCGGACAGCTAATGAAAAACTGTTTTTT
TRBJ2-7,TRBV7-2,.,.,CASSPSGGREEQYF,TGTGCCAGCAGCCCGTCCGGTGGGCGGGAAGAGCAGTACTTC
TRBJ1-2,TRBV5-1,TRBD1,.,CASRELTGGNYGYTF,TGCGCCAGCAGGGAACTGACAGGGGGTAACTATGGCTACACCTTC
TRBJ2-3,TRBV9,.,.,CASSGGRGTDTQYF,TGTGCCAGCAGCGGAGGCAGGGGCACAGATACGCAGTATTTT
TRBJ2-2,TRBV4-2,TRBD1,.,CASSQGWDRDFSTGELFF,TGTGCCAGCAGCCAAGGTTGGGACAGGGATTTTTCAACCGGGGAGCTGTTTTTT
TRBJ1-5,TRBV6-6,.,.,CASSYSPDSNQPQHF,TGTGCCAGCAGTTACTCCCCGGATAGCAATCAGCCCCAGCATTTT
TRBJ1-6,TRBV18,TRBD1,.,CASSPPNNRGTSYNSPLHF,TGTGCCAGCTCACCACCGAATAACAGGGGAACATCCTATAATTCACCCCTCCACTTT
TRBJ2-3,TRBV5-4,.,.,CASSPFSGTDTQYF,TGTGCCAGCAGTCCCTTCAGCGGCACAGATACGCAGTATTTT
TRBJ2-2,TRBV6-6,TRBD2,.,CASSSPGLGGTGELFF,TGTGCCAGCAGTTCCCCGGGACTAGGTGGAACCGGGGAGCTGTTTTTT
TRBJ2-7,TRBV9,.,.,CASSVDAGNYEQYF,TGTGCCAGCAGCGTAGATGCGGGGAACTACGAGCAGTACTTC
TRBJ2-3,TRBV5-1,TRBD1,.,CASSSMTGGGTDTQYF,TGCGCCAGCAGCAGTATGACAGGGGGCGGGACAGATACGCAGTATTTT
TRBJ2-7,TRBV9,.,once,CASSPSRGYHEQYF,TGTGCCAGCAGCCCAAGTCGGGGATATCACGAGCAGTACTTC
TRBJ1-1,TRBV28,.,.,CASSPPPGVNTEAFF,TGTGCCAGCAGCCCGCCTCCTGGGGTGAACACTGAAGCTTTCTTT
TRBJ2-7,TRBV10-1,TRBD2,.,CASSEASGSIYEQYF,TGCGCCAGCAGTGAGGCTAGCGGGAGTATCTACGAGCAGTACTTC
TRBJ1-3,TRBV4-1,.,.,CASSQVGNTIYF,TGCGCCAGCAGCCAAGTTGGGAACACCATATATTTT
TRBJ2-7,TRBV5-1,.,.,CASSFTTGPAHEQYF,TGCGCCAGCAGCTTCACCACTGGCCCTGCCCACGAGCAGTACTTC